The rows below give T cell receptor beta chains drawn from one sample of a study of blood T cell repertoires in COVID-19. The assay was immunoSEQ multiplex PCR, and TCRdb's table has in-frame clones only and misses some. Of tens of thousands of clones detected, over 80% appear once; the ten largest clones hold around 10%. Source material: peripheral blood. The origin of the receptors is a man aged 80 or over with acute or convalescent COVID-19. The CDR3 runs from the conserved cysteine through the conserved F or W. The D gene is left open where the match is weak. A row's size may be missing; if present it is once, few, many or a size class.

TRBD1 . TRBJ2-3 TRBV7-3 CASSGTGMADTQYF TGTGCCAGCAGTGGGACAGGGATGGCGGATACGCAGTATTTT
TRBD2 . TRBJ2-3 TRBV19 CASSIDGGRATDTQYF TGTGCCAGTAGTATAGATGGCGGGAGGGCCACAGATACGCAGTATTTT
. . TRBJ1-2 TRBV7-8 CASSRQAVYGYTF TGTGCCAGCAGCCGGCAGGCAGTCTATGGCTACACCTTC
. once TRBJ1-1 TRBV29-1 CSGGQLMNTEAFF TGCAGCGGAGGACAGCTTATGAACACTGAAGCTTTCTTT
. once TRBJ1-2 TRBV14 CASSPGSGSYGYTF TGTGCCAGCAGCCCGGGGTCGGGCAGCTATGGCTACACCTTC
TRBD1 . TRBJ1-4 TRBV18 CASSPRPGGTNEKLFF TGTGCCAGCTCACCGAGACCAGGGGGAACTAATGAAAAACTGTTTTTT
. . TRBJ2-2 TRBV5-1 CASMVQNTGELFF TGCGCCAGCATGGTACAGAACACCGGGGAGCTGTTTTTT
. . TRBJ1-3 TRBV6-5 CASSYWEGYGNTIYF TGTGCCAGCAGTTACTGGGAGGGTTATGGAAACACCATATATTTT
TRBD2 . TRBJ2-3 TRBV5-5 CASSLGAAGVSDTQYF TGTGCCAGCAGCTTGGGGGCAGCGGGAGTCTCAGATACGCAGTATTTT
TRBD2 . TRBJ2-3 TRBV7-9 CASSLALAGADTQYF TGTGCCAGCAGCTTAGCACTAGCGGGAGCAGATACGCAGTATTTT
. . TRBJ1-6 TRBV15 CATSRGSGNYNSPLHF TGTGCCACCAGCAGGGGCTCAGGAAACTATAATTCACCCCTCCACTTT
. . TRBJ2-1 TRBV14 CASSQGPGEQFF TGTGCCAGCAGCCAAGGCCCGGGGGAGCAGTTCTTC
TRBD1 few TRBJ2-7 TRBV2 CASSDQDRLTYEQYF TGTGCCAGCAGTGATCAGGACAGGTTGACCTACGAGCAGTACTTC
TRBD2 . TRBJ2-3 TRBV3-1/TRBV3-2 CASSQMGLQRISTDTQYF TGTGCCAGCAGCCAAATGGGACTACAAAGGATTAGCACAGATACGCAGTATTTT
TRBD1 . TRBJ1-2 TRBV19 CASSILGTGRYYTF TGTGCCAGTAGTATACTGGGGACAGGGCGATACTACACCTTC
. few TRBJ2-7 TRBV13 CASSLEGDEAYEQYF TGTGCCAGCAGCTTAGAAGGAGACGAGGCCTACGAGCAGTACTTC
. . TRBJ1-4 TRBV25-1 CASSELYGQREKLFF TGTGCCAGCAGTGAACTGTACGGACAGAGGGAAAAACTGTTTTTT
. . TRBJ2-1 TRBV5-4 CASSLGGSSYNEQFF TGTGCCAGCAGCTTGGGCGGAAGCTCCTACAATGAGCAGTTCTTC
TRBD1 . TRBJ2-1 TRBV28 CASSKDRGRDEQFF TGTGCCAGCAGTAAGGACAGGGGGCGGGATGAGCAGTTCTTC
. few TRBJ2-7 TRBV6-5 CASSYQRGYEQYF TGTGCCAGCAGTTATCAAAGGGGCTACGAGCAGTACTTC